Following are 21 T cell receptor beta chains from one sample sequenced in a study of blood T cell repertoires in COVID-19. Assay used: immunoSEQ multiplex PCR; TCRdb lists only in-frame clones, some missing. The data contain about 370,000 clones, roughly 90% of them singletons. The material sequenced was peripheral blood. These receptors all come from a woman in her thirties with COVID-19, enrolled during active disease.

This clone came up once. The chain is built from TRBV2 and TRBJ2-3, with TRBD2 matching 11 bases. The CDR3 runs 15 residues. Germline-derived CDR1 and CDR2 are SNHLY and FYNNEI. V shed 7 bases and J 1 base; nucleotides not matched to a gene: 4. DNA of the CDR3: TGTGCCAGCATTAATAGCGGGAGGGGCACAGATACGCAGTATTTT. As protein: CASINSGRGTDTQYF.

This clone was detected a few times. V gene TRBV6-5 combines with J gene TRBJ1-1; D not certain. V lost 5 bases to trimming and J lost 6 bases, with 16 bases between them. The germline V gene has CDR1 MNHEY and CDR2 SVGAGI. The CDR3 contains 14 residues. The CDR3, as DNA: TGTGCCAGCAGTCATACCCAGGCGAGCCCTGAAGCTTTCTTT. Translation gives CASSHTQASPEAFF.

V and J are TRBV4-1 and TRBJ1-3, with 7 bases aligning to TRBD1. The CDR3 covers 16 residues. After removal of 4 bases from V and 0 bases from J, the junction contained 6 bases not matched to a gene. Germline V lookup: CDR1 MGHRA, CDR2 YSYEKL. The CDR3 loop is CASSRTGIDSGNTIYF. The CDR3 nucleotides are TGCGCCAGCAGCCGGACAGGAATCGACTCTGGAAACACCATATATTTT.

J is TRBJ1-2 and V is TRBV7-9; D might be TRBD1 (6 bases). The V end was cut by 5 bases, the J end by 6 bases, with 22 bases between. The CDR3 totals 16 residues. Germline V gives CDR1 SEHNR, CDR2 FQNEAQ (reference sequence). As DNA, the CDR3 is TGTGCCAGCAGCCCCGAGGGGGACCCAGTGGGCAATGGCTACACCTTC. Residues: CASSPEGDPVGNGYTF.

This clone was seen a single time. The chain is built from TRBV4-3 and TRBJ1-2; no definite D call. Germline V lookup: CDR1 LGHNA, CDR2 YSLEER. The CDR3 sequence is 16 residues long. Between the trimmed V and J ends, which lost 0 bases and 4 bases, there was a span of 15 bases. The CDR3, as DNA: TGCGCCAGCAGCCAAGATCCGGGGTTTCGGGGCTATGGCTACACCTTC. As protein: CASSQDPGFRGYGYTF.

The chain links TRBV29-1 to TRBJ2-1; a possible D gene is TRBD1 (5 bases). The CDR3 extends over 13 amino acids. Germline lookup yields CDR1 SQVTM and CDR2 ANQGSEA. V lost 1 base and J 8 bases, leaving 12 bases between the germline ends. DNA for the CDR3: TGCAGCGTTGAAGGGCAGGGTTACGATGAGCAGTTCTTC. It codes for CSVEGQGYDEQFF.

The rearrangement joins TRBV18 to TRBJ1-5; D perhaps matches TRBD1 (5 bases). This CDR3 spans 14 amino acids. Trimming stripped 2 bases from V and 4 bases from J, with 9 bases between. Germline V lookup: CDR1 KGHSH, CDR2 LQKENI. CDR3 bases: TGTGCCAGCTCACCAGATCAGGGAAATCAGCCCCAGCATTTT. This gives the protein CASSPDQGNQPQHF.

This chain joins TRBV18 and TRBJ1-1, with a tentative D call TRBD1 (6 bases). This CDR3 has 14 residues. Germline V gene lookup returns CDR1 KGHSH and CDR2 LQKENI. Trimming cost V 6 bases and J 0 bases, with 11 bases left between them. CDR3 loop: CASSPDSLNTEAFF. In DNA form, the CDR3 reads TGTGCCAGCTCCCCGGACAGCTTGAACACTGAAGCTTTCTTT.

V is TRBV19 and J is TRBJ1-5; D perhaps matches TRBD1 (5 bases). Germline V lookup: CDR1 LNHDA, CDR2 SQIVND (reference sequence). V lost 4 bases to trimming and J lost 4 bases, with 17 bases between them. This CDR3 spans 16 amino acids. The CDR3 loop is CASSRPGGVRNQPQHF. In DNA form, the CDR3 reads TGTGCCAGTAGTAGGCCGGGAGGGGTTCGAAATCAGCCCCAGCATTTT. The full variable domain, completed using reference TRBV19 and TRBJ1-5, is DGGITQSPKYLFRKEGQNVTLSCEQNLNHDAMYWYRQDPGQGLRLIYYSQIVNDFQKGDIAEGYSVSREKKESFPLTVTSAQKNPTAFYLCASSRPGGVRNQPQHFGDGTRLSIL.

The V and J genes are TRBV5-1 and TRBJ1-5; 9 positions agree with TRBD1. CDR1 is SGHRS and CDR2 is YFSETQ in the germline V gene. CDR3 length: 18 residues. V was pared by 7 bases and J by 0 bases, with 14 bases of the junction left unmatched. In nucleotides, the CDR3 is TGCGCCAGCCGGGAGGGGACAGGGCCTTCCTATAGCAATCAGCCCCAGCATTTT. Protein product: CASREGTGPSYSNQPQHF.

This clone was recorded only once. The chain combines TRBV3-1 (or the pseudogene TRBV3-2) with TRBJ2-5; 7 nucleotides line up with TRBD1. V trimming: 0 bases; J trimming: 4 bases; junction bases outside the gene matches: 5. The germline CDR1 and CDR2 sequences are LGHDT and YNNKEL (reference sequence). The CDR3 has 15 residues. CDR3 region: CASSQDTGETETQYF. The CDR3 DNA reads TGTGCCAGCAGCCAAGACACAGGGGAGACAGAGACCCAGTACTTC.

The gene calls are TRBV13 and TRBJ1-2, with TRBD1 as a possible D gene (6 bases). Between the trimmed V and J ends, which lost 1 base and 14 bases, there was a span of 20 bases. Germline lookup yields CDR1 PRHDT and CDR2 FYEKMQ (reference sequence). This CDR3 is built from 14 residues. CDR3 nucleotides: TGTGCCAGCAGCTTAGACCGGGCACAGGGACCCTTAACCTTC. Translation: CASSLDRAQGPLTF.

This clone was seen only once. The V and J genes are TRBV19 and TRBJ1-5; the match to TRBD1 covers 7 bases. Germline CDR1 LNHDA, CDR2 SQIVND (reference sequence). The CDR3 contains 16 residues. V trimming: 5 bases; J trimming: 5 bases; junction bases outside the gene matches: 12. The CDR3 sequence: CASSGLQGRSDQPQHF. The CDR3 DNA follows: TGTGCCAGTAGTGGACTACAGGGGAGGAGCGATCAGCCCCAGCATTTT. Based on the CDR3 plus reference TRBV19 and TRBJ1-5, the full variable domain is DGGITQSPKYLFRKEGQNVTLSCEQNLNHDAMYWYRQDPGQGLRLIYYSQIVNDFQKGDIAEGYSVSREKKESFPLTVTSAQKNPTAFYLCASSGLQGRSDQPQHFGDGTRLSIL.

The chain couples TRBV6-5 to TRBJ1-1; TRBD1 is a possible D gene (5 bases). Looked up from germline, CDR1 is MNHEY and CDR2 is SVGAGI. This CDR3 spans 15 amino acids. V was clipped by 3 bases and J by 5 bases, with 16 bases between them. The CDR3: CASSYTGQGWTEAFF. Here the CDR3 DNA reads TGTGCCAGCAGTTATACGGGTCAGGGTTGGACTGAAGCTTTCTTT.

The rearrangement joins TRBV11-2 to TRBJ2-2; D gene uncertain. Trimming took 1 base from V and 7 from J, leaving 16 bases between them. Germline V CDR1 and CDR2: SGHAT, FQNNGV. The CDR3 contains 16 residues. CDR3 region: CASSLGISVSSGELFF. The CDR3 DNA follows: TGTGCCAGCAGCTTAGGCATTTCGGTATCGAGCGGGGAGCTGTTTTTT. Full variable domain (missing parts from reference TRBV11-2 and TRBJ2-2): EAGVAQSPRYKIIEKRQSVAFWCNPISGHATLYWYQQILGQGPKLLIQFQNNGVVDDSQLPKDRFSAERLKGVDSTLKIQPAKLEDSAVYLCASSLGISVSSGELFFGEGSRLTVL.

The V call is TRBV9, the J call TRBJ2-1; 7 bases fit TRBD2. Germline-derived CDR1 and CDR2 are SGDLS and YYNGEE. V lost 1 base to trimming and J lost 7 bases; unmatched junction nucleotides: 8. This CDR3 contains 15 residues. This chain's CDR3 is CASSVWSGIMNEQFF. The CDR3 coding sequence is TGTGCCAGCAGCGTATGGAGCGGGATAATGAATGAGCAGTTCTTC.

This chain uses TRBV13 with TRBJ2-3; maybe TRBD1 (6 bases). The V end lost 7 bases, the J end lost 6 bases, and 11 bases lay between the germline ends. Germline CDR1 reads PRHDT; CDR2 reads FYEKMQ (reference sequence). There are 12 residues in the CDR3. CDR3 amino acids: CASTQGFDTQYF. Written as DNA, the CDR3 is TGTGCCAGCACCCAGGGGTTCGATACGCAGTATTTT.

The chain joins TRBV3-1 (or the pseudogene TRBV3-2) to TRBJ2-3; 8 nucleotides agree with TRBD1. The germline V gene encodes CDR1 LGHDT and CDR2 YNNKEL (reference sequence). V trimming: 4 bases; J trimming: 3 bases; junction bases outside the gene matches: 3. This CDR3 spans 14 amino acids. As DNA, the CDR3 is TGTGCCAGCAGCCTCAGGACAGGGACAGATACGCAGTATTTT. Encoded protein: CASSLRTGTDTQYF.

The CDR3 spells CATSDYERGINIQYF. The CDR3, as DNA: TGTGCCACCAGTGATTACGAGCGGGGAATAAACATTCAGTACTTC. The chain uses TRBV24-1 and TRBJ2-4; 7 bases are a match to TRBD2. Germline CDR1 reads KGHDR; CDR2 reads SFDVKD. CDR3 length equals 15 residues. Unmatched junction bases numbered 6, after V lost 2 bases and J lost 6 bases.

This clone was found once. J is TRBJ2-1 and V is TRBV7-9, with 15 nucleotides matching TRBD2. Germline V gene lookup returns CDR1 SEHNR and CDR2 FQNEAQ (reference sequence). With V trimmed by 5 bases and J by 5 bases, 13 bases remained unmatched. This CDR3 has 19 amino acids. CDR3 in amino acids: CASSERLGLAGGQHNEQFF. The DNA of the CDR3 is TGTGCCAGCAGCGAAAGACTGGGACTAGCGGGAGGCCAACACAATGAGCAGTTCTTC. The variable domain in full, with the rest retrieved from reference TRBV7-9 and TRBJ2-1, is DTGVSQNPRHKITKRGQNVTFRCDPISEHNRLYWYRQTLGQGPEFLTYFQNEAQLEKSRLLSDRFSAERPKGSFSTLEIQRTEQGDSAMYLCASSERLGLAGGQHNEQFFGPGTRLTVL.

The gene calls are TRBV6-5 and TRBJ1-2; weak D call: TRBD1 (5 bases). Germline loops: CDR1 MNHEY, CDR2 SVGAGI. V was cut by 8 bases and J by 4 bases, with 14 bases left in between. This CDR3 spans 13 amino acids. The CDR3 is CASGPQGGYGYTF. CDR3 in DNA: TGTGCCAGCGGACCGCAGGGTGGCTATGGCTACACCTTC.